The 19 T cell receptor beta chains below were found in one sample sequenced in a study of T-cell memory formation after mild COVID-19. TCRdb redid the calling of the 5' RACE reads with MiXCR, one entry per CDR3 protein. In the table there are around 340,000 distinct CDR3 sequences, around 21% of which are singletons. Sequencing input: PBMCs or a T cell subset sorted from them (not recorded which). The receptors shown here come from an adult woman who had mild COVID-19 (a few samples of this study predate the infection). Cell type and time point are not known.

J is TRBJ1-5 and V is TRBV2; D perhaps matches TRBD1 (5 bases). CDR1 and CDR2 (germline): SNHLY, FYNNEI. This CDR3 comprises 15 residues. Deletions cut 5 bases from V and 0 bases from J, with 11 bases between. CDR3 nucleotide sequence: TGTGCCAGCAGTTCGGGACGGTTTAGCAATCAGCCCCAGCATTTT. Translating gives CASSSGRFSNQPQHF.

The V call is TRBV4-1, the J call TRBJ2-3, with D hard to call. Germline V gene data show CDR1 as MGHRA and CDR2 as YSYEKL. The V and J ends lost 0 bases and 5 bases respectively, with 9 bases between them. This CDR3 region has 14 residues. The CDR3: CASSQEGVGDTQYF. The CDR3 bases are TGCGCCAGCAGCCAAGAGGGCGTCGGAGATACGCAGTATTTT.

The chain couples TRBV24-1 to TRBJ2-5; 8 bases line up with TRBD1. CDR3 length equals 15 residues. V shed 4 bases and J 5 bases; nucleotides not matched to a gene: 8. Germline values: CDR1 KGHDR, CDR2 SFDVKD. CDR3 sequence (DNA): TGTGCCACCAGTGACCCTGGACAGGGATGGGAGACCCAGTACTTC. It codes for CATSDPGQGWETQYF.

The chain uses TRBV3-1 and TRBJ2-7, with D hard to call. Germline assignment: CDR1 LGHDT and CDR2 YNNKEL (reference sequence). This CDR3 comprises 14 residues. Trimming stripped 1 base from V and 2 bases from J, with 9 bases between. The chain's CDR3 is CASSQGERPYEQYF. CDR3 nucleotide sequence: TGTGCCAGCAGCCAAGGGGAACGGCCCTACGAGCAGTACTTC.

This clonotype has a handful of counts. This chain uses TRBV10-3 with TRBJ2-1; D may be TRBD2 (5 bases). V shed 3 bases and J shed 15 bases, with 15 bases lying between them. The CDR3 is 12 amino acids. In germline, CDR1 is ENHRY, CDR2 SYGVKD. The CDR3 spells CAISELVEDLFF. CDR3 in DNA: TGTGCCATCAGTGAACTAGTAGAAGATTTGTTCTTC.

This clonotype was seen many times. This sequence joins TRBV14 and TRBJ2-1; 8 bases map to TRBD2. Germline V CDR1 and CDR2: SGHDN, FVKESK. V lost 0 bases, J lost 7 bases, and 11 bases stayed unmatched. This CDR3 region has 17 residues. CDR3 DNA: TGTGCCAGCAGCCAAGAACGGATTGAGCGGGGGAGGAATGAGCAGTTCTTC. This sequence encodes CASSQERIERGRNEQFF.

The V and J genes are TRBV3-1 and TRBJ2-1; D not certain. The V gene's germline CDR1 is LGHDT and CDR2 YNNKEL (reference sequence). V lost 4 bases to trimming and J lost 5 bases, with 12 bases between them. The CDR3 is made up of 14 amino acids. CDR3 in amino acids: CASSRNDGHNEQFF. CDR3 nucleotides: TGTGCCAGCAGCCGGAACGACGGCCACAATGAGCAGTTCTTC.

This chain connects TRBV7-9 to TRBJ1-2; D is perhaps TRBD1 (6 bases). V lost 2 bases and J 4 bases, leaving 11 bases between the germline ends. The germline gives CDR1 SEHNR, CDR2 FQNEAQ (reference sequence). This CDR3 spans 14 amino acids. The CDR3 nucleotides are TGTGCCAGCAGCTTATTCAACAGGGTCTATGGCTACACCTTC. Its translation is CASSLFNRVYGYTF. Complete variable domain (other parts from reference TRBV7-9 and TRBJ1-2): DTGVSQNPRHKITKRGQNVTFRCDPISEHNRLYWYRQTLGQGPEFLTYFQNEAQLEKSRLLSDRFSAERPKGSFSTLEIQRTEQGDSAMYLCASSLFNRVYGYTFGSGTRLTVV.

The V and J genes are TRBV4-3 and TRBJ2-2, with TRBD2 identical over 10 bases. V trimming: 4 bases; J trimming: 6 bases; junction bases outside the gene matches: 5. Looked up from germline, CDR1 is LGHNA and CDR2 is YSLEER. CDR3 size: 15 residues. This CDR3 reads CASSLGTSVPGELFF. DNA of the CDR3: TGCGCCAGCAGCCTGGGGACTAGCGTTCCCGGGGAGCTGTTTTTT.

The CDR3 DNA sequence: TGCAGCGTCGCAGCAGCGGGAGAGACCCAGTACTTC. Protein sequence: CSVAAAGETQYF. The chain uses TRBV29-1 and TRBJ2-5; perhaps TRBD2 as D (6 bases). V was pared by 6 bases and J by 4 bases, with 12 bases between. The CDR3 runs to 12 residues. Germline values: CDR1 SQVTM, CDR2 ANQGSEA.

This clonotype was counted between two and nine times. CDR3 DNA: TGTGCCAGCAGTCGAGGTTGGTTCTCCTACAATGAGCAGTTCTTC. The encoded protein is CASSRGWFSYNEQFF. The chain recombines TRBV27 with TRBJ2-1; no clear D. The germline V gene has CDR1 MNHEY and CDR2 SMNVEV (reference sequence). There are 15 residues in the CDR3. Trimming shortened V by 5 bases and J by 0 bases, and 11 bases separated the two germline ends.

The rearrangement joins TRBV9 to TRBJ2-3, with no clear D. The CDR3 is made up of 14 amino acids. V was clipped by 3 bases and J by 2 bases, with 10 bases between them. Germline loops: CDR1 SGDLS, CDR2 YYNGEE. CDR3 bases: TGTGCCAGCAGCGGACTTATTTACACAGATACGCAGTATTTT. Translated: CASSGLIYTDTQYF.

The CDR3 coding sequence is TGCGCCAGCAGCCAAGGCCATACAGGGAACACTGAAGCTTTCTTT. Translating it yields CASSQGHTGNTEAFF. This chain uses TRBV4-1 with TRBJ1-1, with D tentatively TRBD1 (5 bases). V was cut by 1 base and J by 1 base, with 10 bases left in between. From germline, CDR1 is MGHRA and CDR2 YSYEKL. This CDR3 is 15 amino acids long.

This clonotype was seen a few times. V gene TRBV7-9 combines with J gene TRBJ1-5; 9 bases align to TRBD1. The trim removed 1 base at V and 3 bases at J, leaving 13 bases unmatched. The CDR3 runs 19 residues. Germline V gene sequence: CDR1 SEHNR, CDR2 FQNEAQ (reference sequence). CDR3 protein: CASSLGEGQGGGSNQPQHF. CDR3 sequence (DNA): TGTGCCAGCAGCTTAGGCGAGGGACAGGGAGGGGGATCCAATCAGCCCCAGCATTTT.

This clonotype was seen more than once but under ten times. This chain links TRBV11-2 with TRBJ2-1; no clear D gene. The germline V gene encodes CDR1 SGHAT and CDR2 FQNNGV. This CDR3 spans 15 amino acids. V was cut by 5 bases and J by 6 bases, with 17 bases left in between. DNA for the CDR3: TGTGCCAGCAGCCCCGGAACACCGGTCGGCAATGAGCAGTTCTTC. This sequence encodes CASSPGTPVGNEQFF.

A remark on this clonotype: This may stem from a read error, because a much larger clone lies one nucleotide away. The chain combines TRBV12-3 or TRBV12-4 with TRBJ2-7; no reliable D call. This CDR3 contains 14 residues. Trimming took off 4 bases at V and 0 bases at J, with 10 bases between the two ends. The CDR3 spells CASSSLGISYEQYF. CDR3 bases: TGTGCCAGCAGTTCTCTGGGCATCTCCTACGAGCAGTACTTC.

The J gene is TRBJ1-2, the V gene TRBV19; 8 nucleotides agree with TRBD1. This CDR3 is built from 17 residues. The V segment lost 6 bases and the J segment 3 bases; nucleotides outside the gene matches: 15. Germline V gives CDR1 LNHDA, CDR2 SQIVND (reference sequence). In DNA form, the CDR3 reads TGTGCCAGTAGCGAGAGAGTCGCTGTGACAGGGGACTATGGCTACACCTTC. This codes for CASSERVAVTGDYGYTF.

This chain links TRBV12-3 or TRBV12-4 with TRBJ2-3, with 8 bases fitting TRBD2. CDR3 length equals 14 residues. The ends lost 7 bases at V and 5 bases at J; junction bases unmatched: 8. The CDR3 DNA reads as TGTGCCAGCACTTCGACTAGCGAGATAGATACGCAGTATTTT. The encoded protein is CASTSTSEIDTQYF.

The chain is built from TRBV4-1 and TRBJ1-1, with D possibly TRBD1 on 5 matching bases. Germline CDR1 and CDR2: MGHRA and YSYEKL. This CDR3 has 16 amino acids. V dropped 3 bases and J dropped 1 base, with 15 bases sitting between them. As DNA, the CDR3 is TGCGCCAGCAGCCACCCTACTGACCAGGGGAACACTGAAGCTTTCTTT. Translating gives CASSHPTDQGNTEAFF.